This is a list of T cell receptor beta chains from one sample in a study of T cell repertoires in cytomegalovirus infection. TCRdb re-analysed the reads in MiXCR, keeping a single row per CDR3 protein. The sample contains about 260,000 distinct CDR3 sequences, roughly an eighth of which appear only once. The sample comprised PBMCs. These receptors were taken from a human donor in good health (CMV status not recorded). Some clones in this sample may be carry-over from other donors' samples. CDR3s include the opening cysteine and the closing phenylalanine or tryptophan. A D gene is named only where the DNA matches it firmly. Only some rows state a clone size, as once, few, many or a class for expanded clones.

j_call: TRBJ2-1; v_call: TRBV27; d_call: NA; clone_size: NA; cdr3_aa: CASSLSKGLSSNEQFF; cdr3_nt: TGTGCCAGCAGTTTATCAAAAGGGTTGTCCTCCAATGAGCAGTTCTTC
j_call: TRBJ2-1; v_call: TRBV7-3; d_call: NA; clone_size: few; cdr3_aa: CASSFGGGGESHNEQFF; cdr3_nt: TGTGCCAGCAGCTTCGGGGGAGGGGGGGAGTCCCACAATGAGCAGTTCTTC
j_call: TRBJ2-1; v_call: TRBV6-5; d_call: NA; clone_size: many; cdr3_aa: CASSYLETQGEQFF; cdr3_nt: TGTGCCAGCAGTTATCTAGAAACACAGGGTGAGCAGTTCTTC
j_call: TRBJ2-1; v_call: TRBV7-2; d_call: TRBD2; clone_size: many; cdr3_aa: CASSHGTSSFNEQFF; cdr3_nt: TGTGCCAGCAGCCATGGGACTAGCTCTTTCAATGAGCAGTTCTTC
j_call: TRBJ1-1; v_call: TRBV12-5; d_call: NA; clone_size: few; cdr3_aa: CASALMMNTEAFF; cdr3_nt: TGTGCTAGTGCCCTTATGATGAACACTGAAGCTTTCTTT
j_call: TRBJ2-1; v_call: TRBV7-4; d_call: TRBD2; clone_size: NA; cdr3_aa: CGSSVGAGFNEQFF; cdr3_nt: TGTGGCAGCAGCGTAGGAGCGGGGTTCAATGAGCAGTTCTTC
j_call: TRBJ2-7; v_call: TRBV12-3/TRBV12-4; d_call: NA; clone_size: few; cdr3_aa: CASRRTSGNEQYF; cdr3_nt: TGTGCCAGCAGGAGGACAAGCGGAAACGAGCAGTACTTC
j_call: TRBJ2-7; v_call: TRBV20-1; d_call: TRBD1; clone_size: few; cdr3_aa: CSATGTDDYEQYF; cdr3_nt: TGCAGTGCCACCGGGACAGATGACTACGAGCAGTACTTC
j_call: TRBJ2-3; v_call: TRBV6-4; d_call: TRBD2; clone_size: NA; cdr3_aa: CASGDGTSGTDTQYF; cdr3_nt: TGTGCCAGCGGCGACGGGACTAGCGGAACAGATACGCAGTATTTT
j_call: TRBJ2-5; v_call: TRBV7-6; d_call: TRBD1; clone_size: NA; cdr3_aa: CASSTRTGQRETQYF; cdr3_nt: TGTGCCAGCAGCACCAGGACAGGGCAGAGAGAGACCCAGTACTTC
j_call: TRBJ2-7; v_call: TRBV9; d_call: NA; clone_size: NA; cdr3_aa: CASSVDFTYEQYF; cdr3_nt: TGTGCCAGCAGCGTAGATTTTACCTACGAGCAGTACTTC
j_call: TRBJ1-2; v_call: TRBV3-1; d_call: NA; clone_size: NA; cdr3_aa: CASSHGMMNYGYTF; cdr3_nt: TGTGCCAGCAGCCACGGAATGATGAACTATGGCTACACCTTC
j_call: TRBJ1-3; v_call: TRBV6-1; d_call: TRBD1; clone_size: many; cdr3_aa: CASSSSAGQHSGNTIYF; cdr3_nt: TGTGCCAGCAGTTCAAGCGCGGGACAGCACTCTGGAAACACCATATATTTT
j_call: TRBJ2-3; v_call: TRBV5-5; d_call: NA; clone_size: few; cdr3_aa: CASSHYQGGGADTQYF; cdr3_nt: TGTGCCAGCAGCCATTACCAGGGAGGGGGGGCAGATACGCAGTATTTT